The clone carrying this T cell receptor beta chain was found many times. The data are from a study of regulatory T cells in long-lasting Graves disease. As for time point: newly diagnosed GD, antithyroid drugs for less than 3 months. TCR sequences were obtained from RNA taken from PBMCs. The V end lost 7 bases, the J end lost 2 bases, and 13 bases lay between the germline ends. The CDR3 consists of 13 residues. Germline V lookup: CDR1 SQVTM, CDR2 ANQGSEA. Relying on iRepertoire HTBI primers and Arm-PCR of CDR3 regions, the team built TCR beta libraries. TCRdb itself ran the multiplex PCR reads through MiXCR, one entry per CDR3 protein. The sample lists 550,000 to 600,000 distinct CDR3 sequences; roughly 15% were seen once. These same data were also listed under a study on T cells in Graves' hyperthyroidism and ophthalmopathy. That publication notes: Graves' hyperthyroidism without ophthalmopathy progression within 18 months was termed stable.

V is TRBV29-1 and J is TRBJ2-3, with D maybe TRBD1 (5 bases). This receptor was taken from a man younger than 30 with Graves disease. The specimen comprised peripheral blood mononuclear cells (PBMCs), sampled at new diagnosis, from a patient treated with antithyroid drugs. In DNA form, the CDR3 reads TGCAGCGCCGCAGCAGGGTACACAGATACGCAGTATTTT. It translates to CSAAAGYTDTQYF.